The entry below gives a single T cell receptor beta chain sequence along with its context. The antigen is unknown. This record comes from a study of cytomegalovirus exposure and HLA in healthy donors. Whole-study findings and limits: It was shown in a later analysis that HLA-associated TCR beta chains were more clonally expanded than other, equally common chains.

PCR used 60 Vbeta primers and 13 Jbeta primers. The protocol was immunoSEQ multiplex PCR, while the TCRdb copy is restricted to in-frame clones and leaves out a portion. The sample records around 80,000 clones, more than 50% being singletons. The CDR3 loop spans 17 amino acids. The V gene end was trimmed by 5 bases and the J gene end by 4 bases; junction bases not matched to a gene: 15. The germline CDR1 and CDR2 sequences are MDHEN and SYDVKM. The clonotype originates from a male donor in good health and CMV-seropositive. The specimen was PBMCs. The chain employs TRBV28 and TRBJ2-3, with 7 bases identical to TRBD2. Here the CDR3 DNA reads TGTGCCAGCAGTACCCCACTAGCGCTCAAAGACGCAGATACGCAGTATTTT. Amino acids: CASSTPLALKDADTQYF.